One T cell receptor beta chain is described in this entry. Its target is not known. The CDR3 totals 13 residues. Trimming shortened V by 8 bases and J by 2 bases, and 13 bases separated the two germline ends. The germline V gene has CDR1 SGHTA and CDR2 FQGNSA. Treatment noted: around 19 received Ad26.COV2.S at low or high dose, single or two shots; about five received placebo; per-sample allocation not given. Each sample was drawn 63 days after the first injection (of vaccine or placebo). Here immunoSEQ multiplex PCR was the method, and the copy in TCRdb shows in-frame clones only, minus some. The table records more than 400,000 clones, around 93% of them present only once. The data derive from a study of Ad26.COV2.S vaccination and SARS-CoV-2 variants. Study in general: Donor allocation was to the COV1001 Ad26.COV2.S trial arm. Participants got Ad26.COV2.S intramuscularly, once or twice 56 days apart.

General study results and limits: Total T cell responses were possibly underestimated by TCR breadth and depth analyses.

The input for sequencing was peripheral blood, taken in a trial of Ad26.COV2.S vaccine versus placebo. The V call is TRBV7-2, the J call TRBJ2-7; D may correspond to TRBD1 or TRBD2 (5 bases each). The TCR was taken from a person aged 18-60 years who received the Ad26.COV2.S COVID-19 vaccine or a placebo. CDR3 in DNA: TGTGCCAGCGCTACGGAGGACACCTACGAGCAGTACTTC. This codes for CASATEDTYEQYF.